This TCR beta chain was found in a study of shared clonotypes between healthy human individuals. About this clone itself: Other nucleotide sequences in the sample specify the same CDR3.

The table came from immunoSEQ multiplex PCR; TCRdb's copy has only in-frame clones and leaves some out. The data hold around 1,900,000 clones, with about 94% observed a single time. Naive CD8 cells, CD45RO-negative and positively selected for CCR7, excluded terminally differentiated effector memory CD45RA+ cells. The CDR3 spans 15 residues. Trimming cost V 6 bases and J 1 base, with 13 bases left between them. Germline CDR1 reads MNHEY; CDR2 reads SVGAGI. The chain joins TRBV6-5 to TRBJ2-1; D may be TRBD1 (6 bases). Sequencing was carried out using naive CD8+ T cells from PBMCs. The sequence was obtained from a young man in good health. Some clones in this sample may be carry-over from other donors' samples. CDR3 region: CASSLDRISYNEQFF. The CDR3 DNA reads TGTGCCAGCAGCCTCGACAGGATTTCCTACAATGAGCAGTTCTTC.